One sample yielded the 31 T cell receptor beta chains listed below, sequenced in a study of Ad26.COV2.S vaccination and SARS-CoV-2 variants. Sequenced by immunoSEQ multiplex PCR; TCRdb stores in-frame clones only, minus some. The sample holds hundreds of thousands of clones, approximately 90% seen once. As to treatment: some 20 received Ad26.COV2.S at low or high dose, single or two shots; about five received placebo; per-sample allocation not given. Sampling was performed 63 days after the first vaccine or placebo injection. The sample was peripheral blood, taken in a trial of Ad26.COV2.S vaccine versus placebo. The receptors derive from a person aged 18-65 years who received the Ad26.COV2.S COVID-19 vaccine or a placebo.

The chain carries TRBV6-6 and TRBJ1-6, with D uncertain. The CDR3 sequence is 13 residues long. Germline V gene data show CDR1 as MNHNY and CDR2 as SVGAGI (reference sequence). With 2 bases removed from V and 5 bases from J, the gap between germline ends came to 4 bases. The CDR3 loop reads CASSYGDNSPLHF. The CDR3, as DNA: TGTGCCAGCAGTTACGGGGATAATTCACCCCTCCACTTT.

This CDR3 is CASSSTWTLGETQYF. CDR3 nucleotide sequence: TGTGCCAGCAGTTCCACCTGGACCCTAGGGGAGACCCAGTACTTC. The chain is built from TRBV28 and TRBJ2-5; D is unresolved. The CDR3 length is 15 residues. Trimming took off 4 bases at V and 5 bases at J, with 17 bases between the two ends. Germline CDR1 is MDHEN and CDR2 is SYDVKM.

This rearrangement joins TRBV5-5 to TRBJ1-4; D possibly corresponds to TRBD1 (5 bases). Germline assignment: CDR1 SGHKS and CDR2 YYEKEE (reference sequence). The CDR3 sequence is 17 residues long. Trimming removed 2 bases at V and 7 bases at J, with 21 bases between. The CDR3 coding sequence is TGTGCCAGCAGCTTTACCCCAGGGTCGGTAGTTGTTGAAAAACTGTTTTTT. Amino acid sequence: CASSFTPGSVVVEKLFF.

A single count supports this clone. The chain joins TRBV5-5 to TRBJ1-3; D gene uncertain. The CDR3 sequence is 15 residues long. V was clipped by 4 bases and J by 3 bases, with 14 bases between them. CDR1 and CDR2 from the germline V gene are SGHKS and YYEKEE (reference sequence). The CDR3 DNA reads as TGTGCCAGCAGCCTCCGGGCCTGGCTTGGAAACACCATATATTTT. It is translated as CASSLRAWLGNTIYF.

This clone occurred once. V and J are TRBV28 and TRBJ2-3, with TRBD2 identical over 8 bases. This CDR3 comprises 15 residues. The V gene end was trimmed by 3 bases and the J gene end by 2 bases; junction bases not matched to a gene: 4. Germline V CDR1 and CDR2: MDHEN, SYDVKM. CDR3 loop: CASSFKRENTDTQYF. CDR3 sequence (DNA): TGTGCCAGCAGTTTCAAGCGGGAGAACACAGATACGCAGTATTTT.

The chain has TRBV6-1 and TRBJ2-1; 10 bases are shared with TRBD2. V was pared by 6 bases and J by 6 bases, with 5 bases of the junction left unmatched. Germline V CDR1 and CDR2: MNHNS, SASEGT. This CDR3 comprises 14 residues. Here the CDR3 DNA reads TGTGCCAGCAGGACTAGCGGGCGCTCCAATGAGCAGTTCTTC. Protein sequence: CASRTSGRSNEQFF.

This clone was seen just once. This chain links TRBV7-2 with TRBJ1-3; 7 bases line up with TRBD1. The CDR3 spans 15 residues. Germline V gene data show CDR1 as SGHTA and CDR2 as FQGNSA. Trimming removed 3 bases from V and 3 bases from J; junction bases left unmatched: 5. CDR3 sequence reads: CASSFLQGVGNTIYF. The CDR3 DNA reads TGTGCCAGCAGCTTCCTGCAGGGGGTTGGAAACACCATATATTTT.

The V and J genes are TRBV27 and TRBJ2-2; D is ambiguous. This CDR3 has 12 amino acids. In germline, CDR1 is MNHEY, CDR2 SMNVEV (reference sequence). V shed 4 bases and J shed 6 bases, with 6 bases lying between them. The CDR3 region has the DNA TGTGCCAGCAGTTATTTATCCGGGGAGCTGTTTTTT. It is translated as CASSYLSGELFF.

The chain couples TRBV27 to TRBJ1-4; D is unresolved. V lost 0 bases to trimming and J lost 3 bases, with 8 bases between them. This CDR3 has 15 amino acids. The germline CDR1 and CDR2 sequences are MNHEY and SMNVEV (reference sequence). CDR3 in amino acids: CASSLSAWANEKLFF. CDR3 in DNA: TGTGCCAGCAGTTTATCGGCCTGGGCTAATGAAAAACTGTTTTTT.

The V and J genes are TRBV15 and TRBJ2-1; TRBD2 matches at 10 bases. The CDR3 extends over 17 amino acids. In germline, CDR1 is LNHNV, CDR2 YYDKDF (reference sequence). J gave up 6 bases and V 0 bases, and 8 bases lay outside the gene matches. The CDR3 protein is CATSRELAGVGGNEQFF. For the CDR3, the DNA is TGTGCCACCAGCAGAGAGCTAGCGGGAGTTGGAGGCAATGAGCAGTTCTTC.

This CDR3 reads CATSDPDREGNTGELFF. Here the CDR3 DNA reads TGTGCCACCAGTGACCCCGACAGGGAGGGTAACACCGGGGAGCTGTTTTTT. The chain is built from TRBV24-1 and TRBJ2-2, with D perhaps assigned TRBD1 or TRBD2 (7 bases each). Trimming cost V 4 bases and J 2 bases, with 16 bases left between them. Germline CDR1 is KGHDR and CDR2 is SFDVKD. CDR3 length: 17 residues.

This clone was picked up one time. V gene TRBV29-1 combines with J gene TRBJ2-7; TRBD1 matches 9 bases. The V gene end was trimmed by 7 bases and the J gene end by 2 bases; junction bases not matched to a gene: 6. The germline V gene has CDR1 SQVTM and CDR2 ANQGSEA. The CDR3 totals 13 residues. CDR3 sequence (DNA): TGCAGCGACGGGACAGGGCTCGCCTACGAGCAGTACTTC. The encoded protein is CSDGTGLAYEQYF.

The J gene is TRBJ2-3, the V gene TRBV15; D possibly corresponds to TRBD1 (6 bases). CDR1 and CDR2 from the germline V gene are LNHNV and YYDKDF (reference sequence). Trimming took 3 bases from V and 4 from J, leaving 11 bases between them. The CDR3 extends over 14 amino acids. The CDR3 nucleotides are TGTGCCACCAGCAGGAGACAGGCTCCAGATACGCAGTATTTT. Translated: CATSRRQAPDTQYF.

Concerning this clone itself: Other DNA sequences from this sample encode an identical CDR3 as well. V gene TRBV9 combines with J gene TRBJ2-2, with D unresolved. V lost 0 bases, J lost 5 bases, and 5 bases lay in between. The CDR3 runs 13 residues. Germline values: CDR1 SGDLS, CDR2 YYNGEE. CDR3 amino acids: CASSVEGTGELFF. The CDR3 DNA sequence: TGTGCCAGCAGCGTAGAGGGAACCGGGGAGCTGTTTTTT.

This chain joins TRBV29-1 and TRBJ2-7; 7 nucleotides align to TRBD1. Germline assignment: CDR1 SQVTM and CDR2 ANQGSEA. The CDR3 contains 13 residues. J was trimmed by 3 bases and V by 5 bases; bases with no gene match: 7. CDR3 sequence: CSVTDRVGYEQYF. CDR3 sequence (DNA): TGCAGCGTTACCGACAGGGTGGGCTACGAGCAGTACTTC.

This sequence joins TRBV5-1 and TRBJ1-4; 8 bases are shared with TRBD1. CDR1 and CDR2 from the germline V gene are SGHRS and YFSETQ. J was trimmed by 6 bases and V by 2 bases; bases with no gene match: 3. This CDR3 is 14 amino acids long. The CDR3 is CASSFGTGHEKLFF. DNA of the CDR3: TGCGCCAGCAGCTTCGGGACAGGTCATGAAAAACTGTTTTTT.

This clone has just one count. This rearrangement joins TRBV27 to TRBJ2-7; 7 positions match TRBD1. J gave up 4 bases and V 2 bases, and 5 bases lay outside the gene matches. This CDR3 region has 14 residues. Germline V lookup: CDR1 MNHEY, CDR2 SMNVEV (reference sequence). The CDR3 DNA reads TGTGCCAGCAGTTTAGGTGACAGGGCGTACGAGCAGTACTTC. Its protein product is CASSLGDRAYEQYF.

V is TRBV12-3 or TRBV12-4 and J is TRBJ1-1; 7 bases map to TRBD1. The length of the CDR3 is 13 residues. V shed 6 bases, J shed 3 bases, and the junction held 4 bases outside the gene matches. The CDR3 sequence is CASSQGVDTEAFF. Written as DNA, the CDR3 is TGTGCCAGCAGCCAGGGGGTCGACACTGAAGCTTTCTTT.

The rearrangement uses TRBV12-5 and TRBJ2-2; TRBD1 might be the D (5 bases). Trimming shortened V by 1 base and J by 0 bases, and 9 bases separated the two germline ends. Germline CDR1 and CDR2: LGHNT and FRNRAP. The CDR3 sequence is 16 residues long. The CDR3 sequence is CASGLATDTNTGELFF. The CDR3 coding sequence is TGTGCTAGTGGTTTGGCCACGGACACGAACACCGGGGAGCTGTTTTTT.

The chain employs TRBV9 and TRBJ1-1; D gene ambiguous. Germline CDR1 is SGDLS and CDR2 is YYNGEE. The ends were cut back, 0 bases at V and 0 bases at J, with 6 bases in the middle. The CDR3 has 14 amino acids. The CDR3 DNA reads TGTGCCAGCAGCGTAGATCCGCTGAACACTGAAGCTTTCTTT. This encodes CASSVDPLNTEAFF.

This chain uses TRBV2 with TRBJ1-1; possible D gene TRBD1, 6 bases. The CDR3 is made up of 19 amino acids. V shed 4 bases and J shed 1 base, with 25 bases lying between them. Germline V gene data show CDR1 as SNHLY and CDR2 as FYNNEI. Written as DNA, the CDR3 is TGTGCCAGCAGTGTTCCGGGACATTTAACCGAATTTGAGAACACTGAAGCTTTCTTT. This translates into CASSVPGHLTEFENTEAFF.

CDR3 sequence: CASSLELLGGNEQFF. DNA for the CDR3: TGTGCCAGCAGCTTAGAGTTACTGGGGGGCAATGAGCAGTTCTTC. The chain couples TRBV7-8 to TRBJ2-1, with TRBD2 as a possible D gene (6 bases). The CDR3 contains 15 residues. CDR1 is SGHVS, CDR2 FQNEAQ, per germline. V was trimmed by 1 base and J by 6 bases, leaving 13 bases between them.

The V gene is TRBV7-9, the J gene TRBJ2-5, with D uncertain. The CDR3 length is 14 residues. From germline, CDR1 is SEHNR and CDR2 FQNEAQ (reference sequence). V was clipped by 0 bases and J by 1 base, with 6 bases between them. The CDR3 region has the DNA TGTGCCAGCAGCTTAGCTTCAGGCCAAGAGACCCAGTACTTC. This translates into CASSLASGQETQYF.

The CDR3 DNA is TGTGCCAGCAGCGTAAATGTACCTAGCACAGATACGCAGTATTTT. This encodes CASSVNVPSTDTQYF. The chain joins TRBV9 to TRBJ2-3; D is unclear. Looked up from germline, CDR1 is SGDLS and CDR2 is YYNGEE. Trimming took 1 base from V and 0 from J, leaving 9 bases between them. CDR3 length equals 15 residues.

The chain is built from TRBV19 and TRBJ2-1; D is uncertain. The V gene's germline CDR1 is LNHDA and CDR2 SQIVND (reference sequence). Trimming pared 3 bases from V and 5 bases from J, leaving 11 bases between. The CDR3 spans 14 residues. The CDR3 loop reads CASSINVANNEQFF. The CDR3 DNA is TGTGCCAGTAGTATTAACGTTGCGAACAATGAGCAGTTCTTC.

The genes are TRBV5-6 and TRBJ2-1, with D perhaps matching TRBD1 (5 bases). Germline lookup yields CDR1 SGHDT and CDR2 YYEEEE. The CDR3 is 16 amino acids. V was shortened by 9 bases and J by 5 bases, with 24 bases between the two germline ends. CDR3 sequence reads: CATSQGAEIYHNEQFF. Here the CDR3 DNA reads TGTGCCACCTCTCAAGGGGCGGAGATTTATCACAATGAGCAGTTCTTC.

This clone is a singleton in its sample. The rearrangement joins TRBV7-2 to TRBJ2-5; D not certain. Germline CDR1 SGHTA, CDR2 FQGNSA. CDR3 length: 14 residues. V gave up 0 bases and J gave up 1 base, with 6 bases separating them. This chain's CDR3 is CASSLAAVQETQYF. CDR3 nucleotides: TGTGCCAGCAGCTTAGCCGCGGTCCAAGAGACCCAGTACTTC.

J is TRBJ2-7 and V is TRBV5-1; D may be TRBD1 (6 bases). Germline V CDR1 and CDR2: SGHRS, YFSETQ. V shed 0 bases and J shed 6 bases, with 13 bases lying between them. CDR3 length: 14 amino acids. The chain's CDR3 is CASSLVRGGSEQYF. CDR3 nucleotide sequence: TGCGCCAGCAGCTTGGTCAGGGGTGGCAGCGAGCAGTACTTC.

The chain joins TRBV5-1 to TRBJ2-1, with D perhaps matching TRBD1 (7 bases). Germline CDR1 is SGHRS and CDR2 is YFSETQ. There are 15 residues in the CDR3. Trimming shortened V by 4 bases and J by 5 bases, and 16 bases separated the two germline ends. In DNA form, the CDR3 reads TGCGCCAGCAGCCCGGGCGGGACAGAGGACAATGAGCAGTTCTTC. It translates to CASSPGGTEDNEQFF.

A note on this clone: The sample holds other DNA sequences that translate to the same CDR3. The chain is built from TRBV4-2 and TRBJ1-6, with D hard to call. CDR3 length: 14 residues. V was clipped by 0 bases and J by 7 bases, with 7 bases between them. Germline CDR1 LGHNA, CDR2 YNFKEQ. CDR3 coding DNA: TGTGCCAGCAGCCAAGATAGAGGGAATTCACCCCTCCACTTT. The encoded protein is CASSQDRGNSPLHF.

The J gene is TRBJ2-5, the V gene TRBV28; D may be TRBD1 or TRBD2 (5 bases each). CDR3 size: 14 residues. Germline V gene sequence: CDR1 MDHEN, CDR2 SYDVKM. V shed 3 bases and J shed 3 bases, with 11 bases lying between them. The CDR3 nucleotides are TGTGCCAGCAGTTTCAGGGTGGGGGAAGAGACCCAGTACTTC. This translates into CASSFRVGEETQYF.